This record concerns one T cell receptor (beta chain) sequence. Its specific antigen is unknown. The input lacks base qualities; no much larger clone sits a single base away. In the first month after transplant, blood samples were collected up to 4 times, and after that at least monthly when available. Libraries were prepared through the immunoSEQ multiplex PCR assay. For most patients, genomic DNA was subjected to high-throughput TCR-beta CDR3 sequencing by Adaptive Biotechnologies. In the paper's pipeline: Adaptive's ImmunoSEQ software was the source of the TCR sequencing data for 18 patients, while a few other patients were processed with MiXCR and VDJtools. Because the origin of CDR3 nucleotide sequences shared between donor and recipient could not be assigned, those sequences were removed. At least 2-fold expansion over unstimulated cells and a minimum CFSE-low frequency of 0.002% (template counts) or 0.001% (read counts) were required for clones to be classified as alloreactive. Clones detected in sequenced pre-transplant spleen, lymph node, or MLR CFSE-low populations of the donor or recipient were defined as mappable. Cumulative frequency of alloreactive clones was calculated as a percentage of all sequences weighted by copy number. The clones in this table, taken by TCRdb from immuneACCESS, are in-frame only. Not every clone is retained; where verified, under half of the shortfall comes from an unresolved V gene, and the cause of the rest is unknown. V, J and clone size were drawn from that table, and D and trimming were deduced from the DNA. In all, the sample holds about 39,000 clones, and about 90% of those were seen once. Together, the top ten hold 7% to 7.5% of the sample.

These data come from a study of graft-versus-host responses after intestinal transplantation (dated by TCRdb to 2020 to 2023). Some background on the complete study: The transplants that recipients received were multivisceral, liver-intestinal, or isolated intestinal. Alloreactive clones were identified by sequencing pre-transplant mixed lymphocyte reaction products and comparing these products with unstimulated pre-transplant donor and recipient T cells. Samples from a few later patients were sequenced in-house on an Illumina MiSeq with MiXCR processing rather than by the commercial service. A cohort of roughly 25 intestinal transplant recipients, including one retransplant, was enrolled, and 3 patients lacking pretransplant specimens were excluded. A peak of at least 4% donor T cells among recipient peripheral blood mononuclear cells was the definition used for donor T cell macrochimerism. After intestinal transplantation, graft-versus-host and host-versus-graft alloreactive T cell clones in the graft, circulation and bone marrow were tracked using bulk TCR-beta CDR3 sequencing. All recipients received anti-thymocyte globulin induction followed by maintenance tacrolimus and steroids for approximately 3 years. General study outcomes and caveats: In patients with donor T cell macrochimerism, the allografts had high GvH to HvG T cell clonal ratios. Peak levels of circulating GvH clones were associated with declines in HvG clones early after transplant. The conclusions were limited by the relatively low number and heterogeneity of the intestinal transplant patients. GvH clones were detected in recipient bone marrow, and some appeared earlier in ileal mucosa or blood, consistent with an intestinal mucosal origin.

For this chain, trimming is 3 bases at the V end and 10 bases at the J end, and the number of junction bases without a gene match is 14. CDR3 length: 15 amino acids, cysteine to phenylalanine. Only CDR3 DNA is held: 45 bases, read in frame from base 1. CDR1 is given as MNHEY and CDR2 as SMNVEV, both from the germline V gene (reference sequence). The sequencing used PBMCs, collected almost 270 days after transplant. Recombination linked TRBV27 to TRBJ1-1; TRBD1 fits 7 bases in the junction. The source is a human patient who received an intestinal transplant, so some T cells may come from the graft donor. The bases are TGTGCCAGCAGTTTCACACCTTGGGACAGTTTTACAGCTTTCTTT. Its protein reads: CASSFTPWDSFTAFF.